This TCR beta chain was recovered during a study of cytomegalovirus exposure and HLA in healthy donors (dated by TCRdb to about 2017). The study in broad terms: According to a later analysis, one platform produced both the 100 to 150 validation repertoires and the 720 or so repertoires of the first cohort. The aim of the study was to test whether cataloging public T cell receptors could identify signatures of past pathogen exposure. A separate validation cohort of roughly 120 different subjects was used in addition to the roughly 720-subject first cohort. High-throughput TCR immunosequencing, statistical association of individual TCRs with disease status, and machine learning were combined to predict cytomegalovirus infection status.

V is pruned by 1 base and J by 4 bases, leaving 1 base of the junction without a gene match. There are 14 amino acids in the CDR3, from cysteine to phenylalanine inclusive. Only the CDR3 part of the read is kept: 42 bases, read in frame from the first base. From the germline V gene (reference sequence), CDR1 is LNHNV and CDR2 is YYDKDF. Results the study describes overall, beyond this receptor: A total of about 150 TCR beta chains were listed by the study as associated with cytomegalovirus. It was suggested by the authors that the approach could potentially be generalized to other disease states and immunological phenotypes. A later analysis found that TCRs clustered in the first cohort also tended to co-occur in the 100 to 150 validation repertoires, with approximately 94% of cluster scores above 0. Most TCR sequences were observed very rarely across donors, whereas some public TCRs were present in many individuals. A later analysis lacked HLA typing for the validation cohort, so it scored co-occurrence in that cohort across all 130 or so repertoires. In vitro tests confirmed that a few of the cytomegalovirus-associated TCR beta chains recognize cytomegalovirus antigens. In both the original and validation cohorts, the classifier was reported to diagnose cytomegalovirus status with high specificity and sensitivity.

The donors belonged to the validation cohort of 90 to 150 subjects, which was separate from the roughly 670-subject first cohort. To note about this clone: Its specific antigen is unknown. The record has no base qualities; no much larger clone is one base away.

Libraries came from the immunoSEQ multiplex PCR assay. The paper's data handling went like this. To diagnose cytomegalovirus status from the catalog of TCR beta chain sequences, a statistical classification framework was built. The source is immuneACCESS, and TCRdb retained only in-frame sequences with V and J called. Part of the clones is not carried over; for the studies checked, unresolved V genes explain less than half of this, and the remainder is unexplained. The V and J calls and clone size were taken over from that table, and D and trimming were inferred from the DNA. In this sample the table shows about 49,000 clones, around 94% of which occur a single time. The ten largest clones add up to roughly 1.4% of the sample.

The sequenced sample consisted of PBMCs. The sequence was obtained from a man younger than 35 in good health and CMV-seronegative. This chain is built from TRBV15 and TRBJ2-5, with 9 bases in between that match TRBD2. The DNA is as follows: TGTGCCACCAGCAGAGCTAGCGGGACAGAGACCCAGTACTTC. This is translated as CATSRASGTETQYF.